The clone carrying this T cell receptor beta chain was observed at least ten times. This sample was taken from a study of T cells in Graves' hyperthyroidism and ophthalmopathy. The investigators amplified TCR beta CDR3 regions from RNA transcripts. The TCR CDR3 first-round RT-PCR relied on the HTBI primer set. TCRdb used MiXCR to reprocess the multiplex PCR reads, holding one entry per CDR3 protein. The table shows 200,000 to 300,000 distinct CDR3 sequences, with more than 20% occurring only once. Trimming left V 9 bases short and J 4 bases short, with 20 bases between. CDR1 is KGHDR and CDR2 is SFDVKD in the germline V gene. The CDR3 contains 15 residues.

V and J are TRBV24-1 and TRBJ2-5; D is perhaps TRBD2 (6 bases). The sample comprised blood. The sequence was obtained from a woman between 40 and 55 years old with Graves' ophthalmopathy. CDR3 residues: CATGWRLGRLETQYF. The CDR3 DNA is TGTGCCACCGGGTGGCGACTAGGAAGGTTAGAGACCCAGTACTTC.